Below, 19 T cell receptor beta chains from the same sample are listed, as sequenced in a study of shared clonotypes between healthy human individuals. Sequencing was performed with immunoSEQ multiplex PCR; in TCRdb, only in-frame clones are kept and a portion is missing. The sample holds more than 2,000,000 clones; roughly nine tenths are singletons and the top ten take 0.11% to 0.15%. The sample consisted of naive CD4+ T cells sorted from blood. Sample subset: CD45RA+ positively selected. These receptors were collected from a man between 18 and 29 years old in good health.

The rearrangement links TRBV11-2 to TRBJ2-3; 11 bases are shared with TRBD1. V shed 1 base, J shed 3 bases, and the junction held 6 bases outside the gene matches. This CDR3 comprises 17 residues. Germline loops: CDR1 SGHAT, CDR2 FQNNGV. CDR3 protein: CASSLALGQGATDTQYF. The CDR3 nucleotides read TGTGCCAGCAGCTTAGCCCTCGGACAGGGGGCAACAGATACGCAGTATTTT.

The chain is built from TRBV5-5 and TRBJ1-2; no clear D. The V end lost 4 bases, the J end lost 1 base, and 14 bases lay between the germline ends. The CDR3 is made up of 15 amino acids. The V gene's germline CDR1 is SGHKS and CDR2 YYEKEE (reference sequence). CDR3 bases: TGTGCCAGCAGCCCCGCAGCCGCCAATAACTATGGCTACACCTTC. The encoded protein is CASSPAAANNYGYTF.

The J gene is TRBJ1-6, the V gene TRBV5-1; TRBD1 agrees at 7 bases. Germline V gives CDR1 SGHRS, CDR2 YFSETQ. This CDR3 comprises 14 residues. Trimming cost V 4 bases and J 5 bases; bases outside gene matches: 3. In DNA form, the CDR3 reads TGCGCCAGCAGCAATGGACAGGATAATTCACCCCTCCACTTT. Its protein is CASSNGQDNSPLHF.

The J gene is TRBJ2-1, the V gene TRBV4-3; D remains ambiguous. The CDR3 loop spans 14 amino acids. CDR1 is LGHNA, CDR2 YSLEER, per germline. Trimming pared 1 base from V and 7 bases from J, leaving 11 bases between. CDR3 coding DNA: TGCGCCAGCAGCCAAGCGTATAGTACTAATGAGCAGTTCTTC. Translating it yields CASSQAYSTNEQFF.

The rearrangement links TRBV7-9 to TRBJ2-2; 10 nucleotides agree with TRBD2. V dropped 3 bases and J dropped 5; count of bases not matched to a gene: 9. The CDR3 extends over 17 amino acids. Per the germline V gene, CDR1 is SEHNR and CDR2 is FQNEAQ (reference sequence). The chain's CDR3 is CASSFVTLAGGTGELFF. CDR3 DNA: TGTGCCAGCAGCTTTGTTACATTAGCGGGAGGAACCGGGGAGCTGTTTTTT.

This chain joins TRBV4-3 and TRBJ2-4, with 9 bases fitting TRBD2. Germline V lookup: CDR1 LGHNA, CDR2 YSLEER. This CDR3 region has 19 residues. V gave up 0 bases and J gave up 0 bases; unmatched junction bases: 9. The CDR3 loop is CASSQDLRLADLAKNIQYF. The CDR3, as DNA: TGCGCCAGCAGCCAAGATCTTCGACTAGCGGACTTAGCCAAAAACATTCAGTACTTC.

The rearrangement joins TRBV4-1 to TRBJ1-6; weak D call: TRBD1 (6 bases). Between the trimmed V and J ends, which lost 0 bases and 10 bases, there was a span of 13 bases. The CDR3 runs to 15 residues. CDR1 is MGHRA, CDR2 YSYEKL, per germline. CDR3 bases: TGCGCCAGCAGCCAAGATGGGCCAGGGGTATCACCCCTCCACTTT. It yields the protein CASSQDGPGVSPLHF.

V usage is TRBV19 and J usage is TRBJ1-6, with 10 bases fitting TRBD1. V shed 6 bases, J shed 9 bases, and the junction held 8 bases outside the gene matches. Germline-derived CDR1 and CDR2 are LNHDA and SQIVND (reference sequence). The CDR3 contains 15 residues. This CDR3 reads CASSYTGQGISPLHF. CDR3 DNA: TGTGCCAGTAGCTATACGGGACAGGGGATTTCACCCCTCCACTTT.

The chain combines TRBV4-1 with TRBJ2-7; 8 bases fit TRBD1. V lost 5 bases, J lost 0 bases, and 6 bases stayed unmatched. From germline, CDR1 is MGHRA and CDR2 YSYEKL. The CDR3 totals 15 residues. CDR3 residues: CASSLRTGSSYEQYF. The CDR3, as DNA: TGCGCCAGCAGCTTACGGACAGGGAGCTCCTACGAGCAGTACTTC.

This clone was picked up one time. At the DNA level, this CDR3 is encoded by other sequences in the same sample as well. The chain has TRBV6-5 and TRBJ1-2; D is perhaps TRBD1 (6 bases). V gave up 3 bases and J gave up 4 bases, with 9 bases separating them. Germline loops: CDR1 MNHEY, CDR2 SVGAGI. The CDR3 is 13 residues long. The CDR3 loop reads CASSYKGGYGYTF. Written as DNA, the CDR3 is TGTGCCAGCAGTTATAAGGGGGGCTATGGCTACACCTTC.

A word on this clone: Other nucleotide sequences in the sample specify the same CDR3. The genes are TRBV18 and TRBJ2-3; D is undetermined. Germline CDR1 reads KGHSH; CDR2 reads LQKENI. This CDR3 spans 12 amino acids. V lost 3 bases and J 3 bases, leaving 4 bases between the germline ends. The CDR3 nucleotides are TGTGCCAGCTCACCCGTGACAGATACGCAGTATTTT. It specifies CASSPVTDTQYF.

The rearrangement uses TRBV11-2 and TRBJ2-5; TRBD2 agrees at 7 bases. V shed 4 bases and J 2 bases; nucleotides not matched to a gene: 16. Germline loops: CDR1 SGHAT, CDR2 FQNNGV. The CDR3 is made up of 18 amino acids. The CDR3 nucleotides are TGTGCCAGCAGCTCCGGGGGGAGGTTTCGCAGCGGACAAGAGACCCAGTACTTC. This codes for CASSSGGRFRSGQETQYF.

This clone was observed once. This chain links TRBV6-4 with TRBJ1-1; 7 bases fit TRBD1. The CDR3 is 15 amino acids. J was trimmed by 5 bases and V by 7 bases; bases with no gene match: 13. Germline assignment: CDR1 MRHNA and CDR2 SNTAGT. The CDR3 bases are TGTGCCAGCAAGCTGGACAGGAATGCGGAAACTGAAGCTTTCTTT. Its translation: CASKLDRNAETEAFF.

The V and J genes are TRBV5-4 and TRBJ2-3, with a tentative D call TRBD1 (5 bases). This CDR3 spans 12 amino acids. Trimming took 2 bases from V and 4 from J, leaving 5 bases between them. Germline values: CDR1 SGHNT, CDR2 YYREEE (reference sequence). CDR3 in DNA: TGTGCCAGCAGCTTAGGGGCAGATACGCAGTATTTT. This codes for CASSLGADTQYF.

The chain joins TRBV6-1 to TRBJ1-1, with D unclear. Germline CDR1 MNHNS, CDR2 SASEGT. The CDR3 consists of 14 residues. V lost 1 base, J lost 4 bases, and 10 bases lay in between. CDR3 DNA: TGTGCCAGCAGTGAAGTGAGGAGTGGCACTGAAGCTTTCTTT. This gives the protein CASSEVRSGTEAFF.

This chain connects TRBV5-4 to TRBJ1-5; D possibly corresponds to TRBD1 (5 bases). The V gene lost 5 bases and the J gene lost 4 bases, with 22 bases spanning the gap. The CDR3 has 17 amino acids. Germline CDR1 reads SGHNT; CDR2 reads YYREEE (reference sequence). CDR3 bases: TGTGCCAGCAGTCTCCGGAGGATCCAGGGACCTAATCAGCCCCAGCATTTT. Its translation: CASSLRRIQGPNQPQHF.

This clone showed up just once. The chain joins TRBV6-4 to TRBJ1-1; no clear D gene. The CDR3 has 13 amino acids. V gave up 4 bases and J gave up 1 base, with 7 bases separating them. CDR1 and CDR2 (germline): MRHNA, SNTAGT. The CDR3 bases are TGTGCCAGCAGTGCCCGAGCGAACACTGAAGCTTTCTTT. Residues: CASSARANTEAFF.

This clone was counted a single time. This chain links TRBV6-6 with TRBJ2-3; 8 positions agree with TRBD1. Germline CDR1 MNHNY, CDR2 SVGAGI (reference sequence). Trimming cost V 7 bases and J 7 bases; bases outside gene matches: 16. There are 16 residues in the CDR3. CDR3 sequence reads: CASTNRQGTGLNTQYF. As DNA, the CDR3 is TGTGCCAGCACCAACCGACAGGGGACGGGATTGAATACGCAGTATTTT.

This chain links TRBV10-1 with TRBJ2-5; D is uncertain. The V gene's germline CDR1 is WNHNN and CDR2 SYGVQD (reference sequence). The CDR3 length is 16 residues. V lost 0 bases to trimming and J lost 2 bases, with 13 bases between them. For the CDR3, the DNA is TGCGCCAGCAGTGAGTCGATCCGGGTTGGACAAGAGACCCAGTACTTC. As protein: CASSESIRVGQETQYF.